This TCR beta chain came from a study of blood T cells in healthy people across ages. From germline, CDR1 is SGDLS and CDR2 YYNGEE. With 0 bases removed from V and 3 bases from J, the gap between germline ends came to 10 bases. This CDR3 is built from 14 residues. PCR was performed a second time for about 7 to 12 cycles using a sample-barcoded 5' primer and a J-beta primer mix. TCRdb re-analysed the 5' RACE reads in MiXCR, keeping a single row per CDR3 protein. This sample carries about 1,500,000 distinct CDR3 sequences, roughly 45% of them seen once, and the ten largest clones take less than 8%. The study, taken as a whole, reports: Unsorted PBMCs ruled out conclusive naive versus antigen-experienced comparison. Unknown CMV status may confound age-related changes in expanded clones.

In its sample, this clonotype was seen a few times. Antigen: not known. Material: blood. The receptor was derived from a woman aged 18-29 years in good health. The gene calls are TRBV9 and TRBJ2-7; tentative D call: TRBD2 (5 bases). The CDR3, as DNA: TGTGCCAGCAGCGTAGCGGCGGGCCACTACGAGCAGTACTTC. Amino acid sequence: CASSVAAGHYEQYF.